This T cell receptor (beta chain) was identified during a study of cytomegalovirus exposure and HLA in healthy donors. TCRdb keeps only in-frame clones here, not all; method: immunoSEQ multiplex PCR. Of roughly 230,000 clones in the sample, about 90% were seen once. General study results and limits: The study designated about 180 TCR beta chains cytomegalovirus-associated.

This clone was seen a few times. Its antigen is unknown. From germline, CDR1 is LNHDA and CDR2 SQIVND (reference sequence). The CDR3 sequence is 14 residues long. Trimming cost V 4 bases and J 5 bases, with 12 bases left between them. Separation from the roughly 670-subject first cohort characterized the roughly 130-subject validation cohort, to which the donors belonged. This clonotype was sampled from a woman aged 25 to 39 in good health and CMV-seronegative. The specimen sequenced was PBMCs. The chain couples TRBV19 to TRBJ1-5, with unresolved D. The CDR3 reads CASSRREGYQPQHF. The CDR3 bases are TGTGCCAGTAGTAGGAGGGAAGGGTATCAGCCCCAGCATTTT.